This TCR beta chain was recovered during a study of identical twins. MiXCR was run by TCRdb on the 5' RACE reads, yielding one entry per CDR3 protein. The table has 1.5 million to 2 million distinct CDR3 sequences, under 35% seen once. This CDR3 has 17 residues. V gave up 3 bases and J gave up 2 bases, with 18 bases separating them. From germline, CDR1 is MDHEN and CDR2 SYDVKM. The chain recombines TRBV28 with TRBJ2-3; tentative D call: TRBD2 (6 bases). This clonotype originated in a newborn girl in good health. Sample: cord blood. CDR3 nucleotide sequence: TGTGCCAGCAGTTTTGTACTTCGGGAGTGGGTCACAGATACGCAGTATTTT. Translation: CASSFVLREWVTDTQYF.